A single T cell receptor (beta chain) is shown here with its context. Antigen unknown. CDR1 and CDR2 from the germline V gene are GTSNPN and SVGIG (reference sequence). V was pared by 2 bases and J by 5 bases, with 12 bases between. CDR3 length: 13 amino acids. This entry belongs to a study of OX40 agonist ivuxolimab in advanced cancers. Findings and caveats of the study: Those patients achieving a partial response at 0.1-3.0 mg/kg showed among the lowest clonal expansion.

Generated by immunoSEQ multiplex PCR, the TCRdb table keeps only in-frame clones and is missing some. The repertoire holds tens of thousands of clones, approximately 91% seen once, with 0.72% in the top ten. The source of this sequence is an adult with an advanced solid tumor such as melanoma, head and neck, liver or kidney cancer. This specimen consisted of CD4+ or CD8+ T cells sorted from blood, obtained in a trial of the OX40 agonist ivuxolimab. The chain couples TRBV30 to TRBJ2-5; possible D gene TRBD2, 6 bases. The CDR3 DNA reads TGTGCCTGGAGTCCACCGGGACTGGAGACCCAGTACTTC. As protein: CAWSPPGLETQYF.